This T cell receptor beta chain is from a study of blood T cell repertoires in COVID-19. Whole-study context: Acute and convalescent COVID-19 samples came from the United States, Italy and Spain.

The CDR3 runs to 14 residues. Per the germline V gene, CDR1 is WNHNN and CDR2 is SYGVQD (reference sequence). V lost 2 bases, J lost 6 bases, and 10 bases lay in between. Sequencing used immunoSEQ multiplex PCR; TCRdb keeps in-frame clones, though not all of them. The sample gives under 300,000 clones, 89% of which show up once; less than 2% is in the top ten. The rearrangement uses TRBV10-1 and TRBJ2-2; TRBD1 might be the D (6 bases). The sequencing input was PBMCs or T cells enriched from blood (not recorded which). The receptor was isolated from a woman aged 60-75 years who had recovered from COVID-19. CDR3 protein: CASSERGGSGELFF. The CDR3 DNA is TGCGCCAGCAGTGAGAGAGGGGGTTCCGGGGAGCTGTTTTTT.